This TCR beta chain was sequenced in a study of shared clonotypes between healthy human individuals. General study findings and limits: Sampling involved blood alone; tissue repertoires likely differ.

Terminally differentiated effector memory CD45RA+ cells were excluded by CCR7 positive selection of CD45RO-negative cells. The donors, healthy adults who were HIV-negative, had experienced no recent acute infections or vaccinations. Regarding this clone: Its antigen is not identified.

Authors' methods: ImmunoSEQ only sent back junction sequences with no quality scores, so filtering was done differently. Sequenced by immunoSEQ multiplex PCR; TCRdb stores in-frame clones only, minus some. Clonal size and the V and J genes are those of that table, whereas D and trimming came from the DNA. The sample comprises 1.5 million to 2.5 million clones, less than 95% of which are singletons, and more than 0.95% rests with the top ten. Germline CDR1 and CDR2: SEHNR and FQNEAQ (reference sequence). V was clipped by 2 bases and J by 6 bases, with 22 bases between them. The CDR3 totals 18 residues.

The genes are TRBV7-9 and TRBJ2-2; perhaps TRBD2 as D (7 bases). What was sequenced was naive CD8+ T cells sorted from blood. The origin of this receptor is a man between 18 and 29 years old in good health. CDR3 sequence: CASSLLQGAGKVAGELFF. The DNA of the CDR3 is TGTGCCAGCAGCTTACTACAGGGAGCGGGAAAGGTGGCCGGGGAGCTGTTTTTT.